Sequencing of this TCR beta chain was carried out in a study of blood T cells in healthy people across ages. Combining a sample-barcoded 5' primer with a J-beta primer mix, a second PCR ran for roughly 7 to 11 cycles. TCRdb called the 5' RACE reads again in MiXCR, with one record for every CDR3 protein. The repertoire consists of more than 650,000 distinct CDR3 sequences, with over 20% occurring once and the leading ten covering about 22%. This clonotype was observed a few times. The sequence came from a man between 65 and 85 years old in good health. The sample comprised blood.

CDR3 sequence: CASSSGRSEKLFF. The CDR3, as DNA: TGTGCCAGCAGCTCGGGACGTTCCGAAAAACTGTTTTTT. V usage is TRBV7-7 and J usage is TRBJ1-4; TRBD1 is a possible D gene (5 bases). This CDR3 region has 13 residues. The V gene lost 4 bases and the J gene lost 8 bases, with 11 bases spanning the gap. In germline, CDR1 is SSHAT, CDR2 FNYEAQ (reference sequence).